This TCR beta chain was captured in a study of T cells after yellow fever vaccination. Study overall: Low-cell-number fractions were prepared with SMART-Seq v4 Ultra Low Input. The study's findings and limits: Subsequent booster samples again held most clones from primary vaccination (96% CD4, about 90% CD8). It was a weaker secondary response, yet one that peaked faster, at day 5 versus 15.

Concerning this clonotype itself: Its antigen is currently unknown.

The CDR3 covers 14 residues. The germline V gene has CDR1 SGHRS and CDR2 YFSETQ. J gave up 5 bases and V 4 bases, and 8 bases lay outside the gene matches. Via MiXCR, TCRdb re-called the 5' RACE reads, giving one row per CDR3 protein. The table has fewer than 650,000 distinct CDR3 sequences, 20% to 25% seen once. The chain is built from TRBV5-1 and TRBJ1-1; 7 nucleotides align to TRBD1. The starting material was PBMCs, obtained 20 to 25 days after the first yellow fever vaccination. The receptor was isolated from a man aged 18 to 30 who received the YFV17D yellow fever vaccine. The CDR3 protein is CASSRTGWGTEAFF. CDR3 in DNA: TGCGCCAGCAGCCGGACAGGTTGGGGAACTGAAGCTTTCTTT. Based on the CDR3 plus reference TRBV5-1 and TRBJ1-1, the full variable domain is KAGVTQTPRYLIKTRGQQVTLSCSPISGHRSVSWYQQTPGQGLQFLFEYFSETQRNKGNFPGRFSGRQFSNSRSEMNVSTLELGDSALYLCASSRTGWGTEAFFGQGTRLTVV.